The clone carrying this TCR beta chain occurred a few times. These data originate in a study of blood T cells in healthy people across ages. The use of a sample-barcoded 5' primer and a J-beta primer mix characterized a second PCR of roughly 6 to 11 cycles. Via MiXCR, TCRdb re-called the 5' RACE reads, giving one row per CDR3 protein. The sample lists roughly 860,000 distinct CDR3 sequences, approximately 59% seen once, with 25% to 30% in the top ten. V was clipped by 5 bases and J by 4 bases, with 11 bases between them. The CDR3 runs 13 residues. Input material: blood. The V and J genes are TRBV12-3 or TRBV12-4 and TRBJ1-2; D is unresolved. The sequence was obtained from a man aged 25-45 years in good health. CDR3 in DNA: TGTGCCAGCAGTCCGACACTTGGCTATGGCTACACCTTC. It is translated as CASSPTLGYGYTF.